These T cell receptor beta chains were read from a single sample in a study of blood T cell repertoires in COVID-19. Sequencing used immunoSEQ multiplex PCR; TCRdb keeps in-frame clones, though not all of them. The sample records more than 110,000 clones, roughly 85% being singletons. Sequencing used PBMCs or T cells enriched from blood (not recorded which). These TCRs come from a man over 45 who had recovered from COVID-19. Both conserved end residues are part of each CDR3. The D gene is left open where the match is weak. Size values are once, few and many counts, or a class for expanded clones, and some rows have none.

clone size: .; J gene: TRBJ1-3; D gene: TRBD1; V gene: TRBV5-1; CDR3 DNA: TGCGCCAGCAGCTTGGGACAGGGCAACACCATATATTTT; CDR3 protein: CASSLGQGNTIYF
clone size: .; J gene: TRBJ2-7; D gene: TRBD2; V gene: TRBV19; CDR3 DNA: TGTGCCAGTAGTATGAAACTAGCGGGAATCTACGAGCAGTACTTC; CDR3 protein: CASSMKLAGIYEQYF
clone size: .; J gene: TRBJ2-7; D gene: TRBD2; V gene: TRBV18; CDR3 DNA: TGTGCCAGCTCACCATCCGCATTGCGCCTAGCGGACTCCTACGAGCAGTACTTC; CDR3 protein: CASSPSALRLADSYEQYF
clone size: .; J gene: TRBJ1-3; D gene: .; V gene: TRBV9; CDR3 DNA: TGTGCCAGCAGCGTGTCTCCGTTGAGCTCTGGAAACACCATATATTTT; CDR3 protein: CASSVSPLSSGNTIYF
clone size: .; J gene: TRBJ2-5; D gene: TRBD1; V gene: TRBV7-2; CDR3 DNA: TGTGCCAGCAGCTGGGACAGGAAAGAGACCCAGTACTTC; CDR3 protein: CASSWDRKETQYF
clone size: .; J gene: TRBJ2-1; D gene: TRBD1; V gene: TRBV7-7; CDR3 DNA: TGTGCCAGCAGCCCCGACAGGGTTGAGCAGTTCTTC; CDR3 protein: CASSPDRVEQFF
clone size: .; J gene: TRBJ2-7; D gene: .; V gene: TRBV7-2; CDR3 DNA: TGTGCCAGCAGCTTAAAGCGTTTTTCCTACGAGCAGTACTTC; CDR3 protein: CASSLKRFSYEQYF
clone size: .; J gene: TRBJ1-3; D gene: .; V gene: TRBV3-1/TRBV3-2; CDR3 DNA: TGTGCCAGCAGCCGAGACATCTCTGGAAACACCATATATTTT; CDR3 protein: CASSRDISGNTIYF
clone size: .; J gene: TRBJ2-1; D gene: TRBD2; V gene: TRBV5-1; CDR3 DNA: TGCGCCAGCAGCTTGGCGGCTAGCGGGTACAATGAGCAGTTCTTC; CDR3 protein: CASSLAASGYNEQFF
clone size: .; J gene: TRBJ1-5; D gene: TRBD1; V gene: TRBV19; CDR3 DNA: TGTGCCAGTATGTTAAGGACAGGGTTCGATCAGCCCCAGCATTTT; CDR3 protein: CASMLRTGFDQPQHF
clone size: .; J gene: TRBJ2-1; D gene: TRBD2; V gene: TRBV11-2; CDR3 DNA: TGTGCCAGCAGCTCCACTAGCGGGAGGGGATACAATGAGCAGTTCTTC; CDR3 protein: CASSSTSGRGYNEQFF
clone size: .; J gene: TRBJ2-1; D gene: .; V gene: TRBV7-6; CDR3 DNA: TGTGCCAGCAGCCAGAAGGGACTGCATACGTACGACAATGAGCAGTTCTTC; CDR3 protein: CASSQKGLHTYDNEQFF
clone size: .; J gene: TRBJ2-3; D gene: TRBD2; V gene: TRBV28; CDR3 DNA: TGTGCCAGCAGTTTCCCCCTGGGGACGGGAGGTGGTCTCACAGATACGCAGTATTTT; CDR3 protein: CASSFPLGTGGGLTDTQYF
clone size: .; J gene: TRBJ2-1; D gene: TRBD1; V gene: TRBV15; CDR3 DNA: TGTGCCACCAGCGAACCGGGACAGGGTTACAATGAGCAGTTCTTC; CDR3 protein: CATSEPGQGYNEQFF
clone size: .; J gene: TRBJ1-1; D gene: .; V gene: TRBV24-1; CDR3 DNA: TGTGCCACCAGTGATTTTGGGGGGAGGGCTTTCTTT; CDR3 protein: CATSDFGGRAFF
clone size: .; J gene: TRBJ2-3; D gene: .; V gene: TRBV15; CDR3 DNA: TGTGCCACCTCACAGGGCACAGATACGCAGTATTTT; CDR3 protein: CATSQGTDTQYF
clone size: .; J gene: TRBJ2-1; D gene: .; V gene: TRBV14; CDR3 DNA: TGTGCCAGCAGCCTGCTAGGGAGTGTTTACAATGAGCAGTTCTTC; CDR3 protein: CASSLLGSVYNEQFF
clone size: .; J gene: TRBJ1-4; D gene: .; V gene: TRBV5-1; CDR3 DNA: TGCGCCAGCAGCTTGCACAGGGCGACCGCTAATGAAAAACTGTTTTTT; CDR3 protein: CASSLHRATANEKLFF
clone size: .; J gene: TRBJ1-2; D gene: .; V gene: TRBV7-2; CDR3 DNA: TGTGCCAGCAGCTTATTGCGGACTTCGGAGGGCTACACCTTC; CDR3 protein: CASSLLRTSEGYTF
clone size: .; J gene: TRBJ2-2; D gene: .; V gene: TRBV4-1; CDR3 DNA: TGCGCCAGCAGCCAAGACCCCCGGTTCCGGGACACCGGGGAGCTGTTTTTT; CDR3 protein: CASSQDPRFRDTGELFF
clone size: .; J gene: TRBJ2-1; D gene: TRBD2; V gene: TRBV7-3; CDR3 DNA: TGTGCCAGCAGTCAGATAGCGGGGGGGCCCGGCGAGCAGTTCTTC; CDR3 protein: CASSQIAGGPGEQFF
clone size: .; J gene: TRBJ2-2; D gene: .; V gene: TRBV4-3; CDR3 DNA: TGCGCCAGCAGCCAAGTAACGCTTACCGGGGCCGGGGAGCTGTTTTTT; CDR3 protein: CASSQVTLTGAGELFF
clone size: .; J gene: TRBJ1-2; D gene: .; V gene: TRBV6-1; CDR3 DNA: TGTGCCAGCAGTGAAGGTAACAGGGAAATGGGCTACACCTTC; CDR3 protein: CASSEGNREMGYTF
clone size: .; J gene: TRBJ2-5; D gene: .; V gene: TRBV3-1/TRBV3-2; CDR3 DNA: TGTGCCAGCAGCCAAGCATGGGGCGCCCCGGAGACCCAGTACTTC; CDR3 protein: CASSQAWGAPETQYF
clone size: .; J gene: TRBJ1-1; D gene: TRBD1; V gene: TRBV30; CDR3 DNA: TGTGCCTGGAGCGCAATGGGGACAGTGGGGAACACTGAAGCTTTCTTT; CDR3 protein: CAWSAMGTVGNTEAFF
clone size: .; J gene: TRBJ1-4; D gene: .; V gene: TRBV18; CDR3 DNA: TGTGCCAGCTCACCAAGACAGGTTGCAACTAATGAAAAACTGTTTTTT; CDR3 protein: CASSPRQVATNEKLFF
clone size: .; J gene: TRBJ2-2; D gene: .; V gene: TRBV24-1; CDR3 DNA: TGTGCCACCGGTGTCTACGGGGAGCTGTTTTTT; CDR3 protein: CATGVYGELFF
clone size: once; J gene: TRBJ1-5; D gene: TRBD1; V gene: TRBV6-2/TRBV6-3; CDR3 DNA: TGTGCCAGCAGTTATTCCGGACAGGGAGGGCCCCAGCATTTT; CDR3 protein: CASSYSGQGGPQHF
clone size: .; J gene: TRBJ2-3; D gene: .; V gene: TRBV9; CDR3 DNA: TGTGCCAGCAGCCCTCGACCTGGGCCCACAGATACGCAGTATTTT; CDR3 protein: CASSPRPGPTDTQYF
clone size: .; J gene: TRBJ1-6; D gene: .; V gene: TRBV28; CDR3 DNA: TGTGCCAGCAGTTCCCGACGGGGTAATTCACCCCTCCACTTT; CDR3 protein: CASSSRRGNSPLHF
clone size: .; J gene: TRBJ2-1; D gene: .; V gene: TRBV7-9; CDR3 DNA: TGTGCCAGCAGCTTGAGGACAGCTTGGGATGAGCAGTTCTTC; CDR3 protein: CASSLRTAWDEQFF
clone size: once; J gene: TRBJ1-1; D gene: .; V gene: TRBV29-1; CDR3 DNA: TGCAGCGTTGACCGGGAACGGCTCCGAAACACTGAAGCTTTCTTT; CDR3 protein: CSVDRERLRNTEAFF
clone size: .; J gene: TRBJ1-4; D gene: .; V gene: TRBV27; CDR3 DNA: TGTGCCAGCAGTTTAGAGGGTGTCCCCCATGAAAAACTGTTTTTT; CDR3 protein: CASSLEGVPHEKLFF
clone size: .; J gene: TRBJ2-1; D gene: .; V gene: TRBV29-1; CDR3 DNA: TGCAGCGTTGAAATAGCAGTCTCCTACAATGAGCAGTTCTTC; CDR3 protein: CSVEIAVSYNEQFF
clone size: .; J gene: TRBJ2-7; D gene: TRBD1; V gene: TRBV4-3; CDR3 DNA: TGCGCCAGCAGCCAAGACGGGACAGGGGAGGCGGACGAGCAGTACTTC; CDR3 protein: CASSQDGTGEADEQYF
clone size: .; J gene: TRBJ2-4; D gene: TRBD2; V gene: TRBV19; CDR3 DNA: TGTGCCAGTAGTAATTCAGCGGGGCGGGTCGGAAACATTCAGTACTTC; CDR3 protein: CASSNSAGRVGNIQYF
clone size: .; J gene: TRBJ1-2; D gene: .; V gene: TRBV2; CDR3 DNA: TGTGCCAGCAGCTTCAAGGGGGTACCCTATGGCTACACCTTC; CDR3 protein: CASSFKGVPYGYTF
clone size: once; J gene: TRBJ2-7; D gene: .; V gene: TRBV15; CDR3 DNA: TGTGCCACCAGCAGAGGGTCGGCAGGCTCATTCTCCTACGAGCAGTACTTC; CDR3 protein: CATSRGSAGSFSYEQYF
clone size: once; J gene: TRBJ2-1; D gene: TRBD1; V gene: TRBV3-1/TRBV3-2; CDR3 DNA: TGTGCCAGCAGCCAAGATCTGTACAGGGGGCTGGATGAGCAGTTCTTC; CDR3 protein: CASSQDLYRGLDEQFF
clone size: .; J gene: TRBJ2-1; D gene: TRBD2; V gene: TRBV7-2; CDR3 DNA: TGTGCCAGCAGCCTCAGACTAGCGGGGGGGCCCAATGAGCAGTTCTTC; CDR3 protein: CASSLRLAGGPNEQFF
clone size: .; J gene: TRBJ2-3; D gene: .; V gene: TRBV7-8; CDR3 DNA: TGTGCCAGCAGCCCCGTTTTGGTGGGGCTGACAGATACGCAGTATTTT; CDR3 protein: CASSPVLVGLTDTQYF
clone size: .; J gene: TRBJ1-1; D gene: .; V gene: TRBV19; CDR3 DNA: TGTGCCAGCCGAGGTAAGCTGAACACTGAAGCTTTCTTT; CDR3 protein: CASRGKLNTEAFF
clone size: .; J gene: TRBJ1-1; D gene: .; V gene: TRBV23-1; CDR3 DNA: TGCGCCAGCAGTCAGCGACACCGAACTGAAGCTTTCTTT; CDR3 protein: CASSQRHRTEAFF
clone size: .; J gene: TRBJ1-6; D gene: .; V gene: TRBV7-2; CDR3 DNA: TGTGCCAGCAGCTTCAGTCACAGCAATTCACCCCTCCACTTT; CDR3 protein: CASSFSHSNSPLHF
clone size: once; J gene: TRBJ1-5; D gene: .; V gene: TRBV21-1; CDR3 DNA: TGTGCCAGCAGCATACGACCCCGGGACAGGGCCAATCAGCCCCAGCATTTT; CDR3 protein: CASSIRPRDRANQPQHF
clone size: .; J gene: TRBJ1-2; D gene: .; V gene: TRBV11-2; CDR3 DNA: TGTGCCAGCAGCTTAACCAAACGACATCTACTGGATGGCTACACCTTC; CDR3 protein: CASSLTKRHLLDGYTF
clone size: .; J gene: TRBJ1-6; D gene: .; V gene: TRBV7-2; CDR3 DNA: TGTGCCAGCAGCTTAGTTCTAGAAAAGTATTCACCCCTCCACTTT; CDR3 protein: CASSLVLEKYSPLHF